These 12 T cell receptor beta chains originate from one sample sequenced in a study of CD8 T cells in ankylosing spondylitis. Findings of the study overall: Blood of patients with ankylosing spondylitis appeared to be characterized by a TCR beta motif of fewer than 10 highly homologous variants.

TCRdb re-analysed the 5' RACE reads in MiXCR, keeping a single row per CDR3 protein. The sample carries under 950,000 distinct CDR3 sequences, 15% to 20% recorded once. These receptors' antigens are unknown. The sequenced sample was blood, either unsorted or a sorted T cell fraction (not recorded which). These receptors all stem from a male donor with ankylosing spondylitis.

The chain employs TRBV6-1 and TRBJ2-1; D gene unclear. Germline V CDR1 and CDR2: MNHNS, SASEGT. V was trimmed by 6 bases and J by 10 bases, leaving 16 bases between them. The CDR3 extends over 13 amino acids. This CDR3 is CASSRMEGREQFF. As DNA, the CDR3 is TGTGCCAGCAGCCGAATGGAAGGACGCGAGCAGTTCTTC.

This clonotype has only a few counts. The V gene is TRBV20-1, the J gene TRBJ1-4; 7 nucleotides align to TRBD1. V gave up 1 base and J gave up 0 bases; unmatched junction bases: 5. Germline values: CDR1 DFQATT, CDR2 SNEGSKA (reference sequence). The CDR3 runs 16 residues. The CDR3 sequence is CSARGQGGTTNEKLFF. CDR3 DNA sequence: TGCAGTGCTAGAGGACAGGGAGGAACAACTAATGAAAAACTGTTTTTT.

The rearrangement joins TRBV20-1 to TRBJ2-7; D gene ambiguous. Trimming took 3 bases from V and 9 from J, leaving 24 bases between them. The CDR3 has 15 residues. The germline V gene encodes CDR1 DFQATT and CDR2 SNEGSKA (reference sequence). The CDR3 bases are TGCAGTGCTAGGGATCGAGATACAGACCGTCTCCGGCAGTACTTC. It encodes CSARDRDTDRLRQYF.

This chain uses TRBV5-1 with TRBJ2-7; 7 positions match TRBD1. In germline, CDR1 is SGHRS, CDR2 YFSETQ. The V and J ends lost 0 bases and 7 bases, in that order; junction bases with no gene match: 7. The CDR3 is 14 residues long. The CDR3 protein is CASSLEGAVWEQYF. CDR3 bases: TGCGCCAGCAGCTTGGAGGGGGCAGTCTGGGAGCAGTACTTC.

There are many counts of this clonotype. V usage is TRBV29-1 and J usage is TRBJ2-3; D not certain. This CDR3 has 13 residues. V gave up 3 bases and J gave up 2 bases, with 9 bases separating them. The V gene's germline CDR1 is SQVTM and CDR2 ANQGSEA. CDR3 in amino acids: CSVDLQVTDTQYF. Here the CDR3 DNA reads TGCAGCGTTGATCTTCAAGTCACAGATACGCAGTATTTT.

The chain couples TRBV3-1 to TRBJ2-1; D is ambiguous. Germline CDR1 is LGHDT and CDR2 is YNNKEL (reference sequence). This CDR3 is 16 amino acids long. Trimming stripped 0 bases from V and 6 bases from J, with 15 bases between. This CDR3 reads CASSQELGRHVNEQFF. The CDR3 DNA is TGTGCCAGCAGCCAAGAGCTAGGCAGACACGTCAATGAGCAGTTCTTC.

This clonotype was counted between two and nine times. The J gene is TRBJ1-2, the V gene TRBV12-3 or TRBV12-4, with D unclear. Trimming took 6 bases from V and 1 from J, leaving 9 bases between them. The CDR3 length is 13 residues. The CDR3: CASSPSVNYGYTF. The CDR3 bases are TGTGCCAGCAGCCCCTCCGTTAACTATGGCTACACCTTC.

The chain is built from TRBV6-2 or TRBV6-3 and TRBJ2-7; D uncertain. Germline V gives CDR1 MNHEY, CDR2 SVGEGT. The CDR3 runs to 14 residues. The V end lost 5 bases, the J end lost 6 bases, and 17 bases lay between the germline ends. The CDR3 region has the DNA TGTGCCAGCAGTCCCGCCCTGGGGTCGGGCGAGCAGTACTTC. This encodes CASSPALGSGEQYF.

V is TRBV7-9 and J is TRBJ2-2; TRBD1 aligns across 7 bases. CDR3 length: 16 residues. The germline gives CDR1 SEHNR, CDR2 FQNEAQ (reference sequence). Losses at the gene ends were 6 bases for V and 0 bases for J; bases not matched to a gene: 7. This CDR3 reads CASRSDRETNTGELFF. CDR3 nucleotide sequence: TGTGCCAGCAGATCAGACAGGGAGACGAACACCGGGGAGCTGTTTTTT. The variable domain in full, with the rest retrieved from reference TRBV7-9 and TRBJ2-2, is DTGVSQNPRHKITKRGQNVTFRCDPISEHNRLYWYRQTLGQGPEFLTYFQNEAQLEKSRLLSDRFSAERPKGSFSTLEIQRTEQGDSAMYLCASRSDRETNTGELFFGEGSRLTVL.

This chain joins TRBV20-1 and TRBJ2-2, with 7 bases lining up with TRBD2. The CDR3 loop spans 16 amino acids. Germline V CDR1 and CDR2: DFQATT, SNEGSKA (reference sequence). The trim removed 4 bases at V and 6 bases at J, leaving 14 bases unmatched. The CDR3 reads CSATSRSGNVAGELFF. CDR3 bases: TGCAGTGCTACAAGTAGAAGCGGGAATGTTGCCGGGGAGCTGTTTTTT.

This clonotype was counted only a few times. The chain couples TRBV6-1 to TRBJ2-7; the match to TRBD1 covers 9 bases. The CDR3 spans 16 residues. V lost 2 bases and J lost 3; bases outside the gene matches: 8. Germline assignment: CDR1 MNHNS and CDR2 SASEGT. CDR3: CASSEKRGQGLYEQYF. In nucleotides, the CDR3 is TGTGCCAGCAGTGAAAAGCGGGGACAGGGCCTCTACGAGCAGTACTTC.

The rearrangement joins TRBV12-3 or TRBV12-4 to TRBJ1-6; the match to TRBD1 covers 8 bases. The CDR3 is made up of 15 amino acids. V trimming: 5 bases; J trimming: 6 bases; junction bases outside the gene matches: 6. The CDR3 DNA follows: TGTGCCAGCAGTGATGGACAGGGCATTAATTCACCCCTCCACTTT. It specifies CASSDGQGINSPLHF.